This T cell receptor (beta chain) originates from a study of neoadjuvant anti-PD-1 for oral cavity cancer. Study-wide background: Before surgery, most patients got three to four biweekly 3 mg/kg nivolumab doses. Non-progressing patients received a fourth nivolumab dose near day 43, then surgery on days 50-56.

Described time point: after neoadjuvant nivolumab, at surgical resection. The germline CDR1 and CDR2 sequences are SGHTA and FQGNSA. The CDR3 is made up of 19 amino acids. The V and J ends lost 1 base and 6 bases, in that order; junction bases with no gene match: 19. Details on this clone: Its specificity is unknown.

Study results and limitations: Post-nivolumab, blood T cell clonality was significantly elevated in non-responders.

Assay used: immunoSEQ multiplex PCR; TCRdb lists only in-frame clones, some missing. The top ten clones hold approximately 4% of a sample with several thousand clones, around 66% of them seen once. Sequenced here: PBMCs, sampled after nivolumab (anti-PD-1) treatment. V gene TRBV7-2 combines with J gene TRBJ2-7; 9 positions agree with TRBD2. This receptor was identified in a person aged 40 to 85 with oral cavity squamous cell carcinoma. In DNA, the CDR3 is TGTGCCAGCAGCTTAGATCCCCGGGCCAGCGGGGGGCTGCAGGGCGAGCAGTACTTC. Its protein product is CASSLDPRASGGLQGEQYF.